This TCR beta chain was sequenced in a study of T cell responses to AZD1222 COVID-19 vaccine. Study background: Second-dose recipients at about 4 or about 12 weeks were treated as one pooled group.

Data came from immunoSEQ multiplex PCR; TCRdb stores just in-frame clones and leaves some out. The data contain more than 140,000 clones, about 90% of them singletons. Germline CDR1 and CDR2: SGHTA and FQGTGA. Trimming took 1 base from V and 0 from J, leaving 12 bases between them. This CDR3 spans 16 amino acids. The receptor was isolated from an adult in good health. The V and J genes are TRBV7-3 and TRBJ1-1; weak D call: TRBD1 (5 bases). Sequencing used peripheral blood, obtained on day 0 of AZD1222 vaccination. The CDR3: CASSLNRDPMNTEAFF. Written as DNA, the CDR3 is TGTGCCAGCAGCTTAAATCGGGACCCTATGAACACTGAAGCTTTCTTT. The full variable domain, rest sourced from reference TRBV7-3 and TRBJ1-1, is GAGVSQTPSNKVTEKGKYVELRCDPISGHTALYWYRQSLGQGPEFLIYFQGTGAADDSGLPNDRFFAVRPEGSVSTLKIQRTERGDSAVYLCASSLNRDPMNTEAFFGQGTRLTVV.